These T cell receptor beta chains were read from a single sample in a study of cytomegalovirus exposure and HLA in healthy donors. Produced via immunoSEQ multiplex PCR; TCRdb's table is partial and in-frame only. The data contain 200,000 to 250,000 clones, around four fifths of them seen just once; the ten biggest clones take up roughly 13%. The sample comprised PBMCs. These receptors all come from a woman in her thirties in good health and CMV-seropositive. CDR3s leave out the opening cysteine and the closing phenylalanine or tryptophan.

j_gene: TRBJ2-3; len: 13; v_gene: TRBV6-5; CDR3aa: ASSSTRTGGDTQY
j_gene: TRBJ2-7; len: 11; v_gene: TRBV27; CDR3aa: ASRGASSYEQY
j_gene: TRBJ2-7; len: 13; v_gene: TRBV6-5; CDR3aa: ASSQETGGFSEQY
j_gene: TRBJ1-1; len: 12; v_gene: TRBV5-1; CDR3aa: ASSLELALTEAF
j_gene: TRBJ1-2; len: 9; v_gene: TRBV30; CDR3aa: AWSGSRGYT
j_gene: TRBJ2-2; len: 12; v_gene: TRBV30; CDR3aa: AWSRGINTGELF
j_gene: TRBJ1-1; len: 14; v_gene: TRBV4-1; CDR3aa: ASSQEPQTENTEAF
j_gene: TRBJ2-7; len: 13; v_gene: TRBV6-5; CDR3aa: ASRPRGREIYEQY
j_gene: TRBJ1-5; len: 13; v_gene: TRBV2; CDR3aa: ASSDRDNSNQPQH
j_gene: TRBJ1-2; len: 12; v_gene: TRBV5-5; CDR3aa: ASRRPGTNYGYT
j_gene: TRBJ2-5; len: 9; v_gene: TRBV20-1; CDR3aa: SAKQGETQY
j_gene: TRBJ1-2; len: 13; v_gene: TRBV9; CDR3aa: ASSVATGGNYGYT
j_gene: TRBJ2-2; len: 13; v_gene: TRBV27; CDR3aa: ASSFRDTNTGELF
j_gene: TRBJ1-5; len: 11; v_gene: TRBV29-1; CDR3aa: SVGDRGNQPQH
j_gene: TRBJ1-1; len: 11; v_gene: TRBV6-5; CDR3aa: ASSTGQATEAF
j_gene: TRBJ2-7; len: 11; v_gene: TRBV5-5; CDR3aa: ASSLEFRYEQY
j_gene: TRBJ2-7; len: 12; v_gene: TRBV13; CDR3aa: ASMGTGVTYEQY
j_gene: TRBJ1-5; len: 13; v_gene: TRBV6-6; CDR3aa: ASSYSGGSNQPQH
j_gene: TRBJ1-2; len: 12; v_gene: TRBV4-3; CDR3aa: ASSQPGGATGYT
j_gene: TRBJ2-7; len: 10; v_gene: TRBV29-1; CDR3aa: SGSGQGIEQY
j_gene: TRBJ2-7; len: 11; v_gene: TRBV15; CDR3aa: ATSLTGTYEQY
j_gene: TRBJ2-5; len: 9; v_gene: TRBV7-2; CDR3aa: ASSPGETQY
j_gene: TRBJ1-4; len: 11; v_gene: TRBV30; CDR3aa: AGTGVPIEKLF
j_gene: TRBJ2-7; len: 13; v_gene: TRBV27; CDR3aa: ASSETGPFGYEQY
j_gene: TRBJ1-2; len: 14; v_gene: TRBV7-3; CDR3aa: AIIHPGTESLYGYT
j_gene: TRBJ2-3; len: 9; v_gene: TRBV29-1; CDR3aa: SPWTEDTQY
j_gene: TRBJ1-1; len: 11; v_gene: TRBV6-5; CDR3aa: ASSFSKNTEAF
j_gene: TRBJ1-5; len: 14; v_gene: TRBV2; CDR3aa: ASSGGRQGNNQPQH
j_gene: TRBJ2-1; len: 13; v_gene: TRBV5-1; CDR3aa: ASSLDLGRAYEQF
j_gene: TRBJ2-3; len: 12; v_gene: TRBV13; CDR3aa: ASSLNNLPDTQY
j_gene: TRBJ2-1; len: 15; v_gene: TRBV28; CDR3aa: ASSPPPGGPHANEQF
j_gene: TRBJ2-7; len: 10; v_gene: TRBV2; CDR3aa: ASAFISSEQY
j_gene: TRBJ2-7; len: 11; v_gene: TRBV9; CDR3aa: ASSVEGKGEQY
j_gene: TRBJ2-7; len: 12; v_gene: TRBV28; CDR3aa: ASSYWGGAGEQY
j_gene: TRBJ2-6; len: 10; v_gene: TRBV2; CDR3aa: ASSPREGVLT
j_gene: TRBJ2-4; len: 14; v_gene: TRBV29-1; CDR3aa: SAGGEATRTKNIQY
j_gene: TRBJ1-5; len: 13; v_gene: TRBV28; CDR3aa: ASQDSWVSNQPQH
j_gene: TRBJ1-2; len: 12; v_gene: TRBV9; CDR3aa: ASSMGQDPYGYT
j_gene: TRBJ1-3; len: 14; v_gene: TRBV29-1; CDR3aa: SVALTTGTSGNTIY
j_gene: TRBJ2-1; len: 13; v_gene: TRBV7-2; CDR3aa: ASSRFGQGVDEQF
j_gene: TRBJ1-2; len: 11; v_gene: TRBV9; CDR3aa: ASSQGALDGYT
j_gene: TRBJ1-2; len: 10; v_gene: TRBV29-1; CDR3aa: SVGGTGDGYT
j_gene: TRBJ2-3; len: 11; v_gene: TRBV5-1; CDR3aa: ASSPAGTDTQY
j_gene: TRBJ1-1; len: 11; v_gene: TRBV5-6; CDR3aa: ASSSTVNTEAF